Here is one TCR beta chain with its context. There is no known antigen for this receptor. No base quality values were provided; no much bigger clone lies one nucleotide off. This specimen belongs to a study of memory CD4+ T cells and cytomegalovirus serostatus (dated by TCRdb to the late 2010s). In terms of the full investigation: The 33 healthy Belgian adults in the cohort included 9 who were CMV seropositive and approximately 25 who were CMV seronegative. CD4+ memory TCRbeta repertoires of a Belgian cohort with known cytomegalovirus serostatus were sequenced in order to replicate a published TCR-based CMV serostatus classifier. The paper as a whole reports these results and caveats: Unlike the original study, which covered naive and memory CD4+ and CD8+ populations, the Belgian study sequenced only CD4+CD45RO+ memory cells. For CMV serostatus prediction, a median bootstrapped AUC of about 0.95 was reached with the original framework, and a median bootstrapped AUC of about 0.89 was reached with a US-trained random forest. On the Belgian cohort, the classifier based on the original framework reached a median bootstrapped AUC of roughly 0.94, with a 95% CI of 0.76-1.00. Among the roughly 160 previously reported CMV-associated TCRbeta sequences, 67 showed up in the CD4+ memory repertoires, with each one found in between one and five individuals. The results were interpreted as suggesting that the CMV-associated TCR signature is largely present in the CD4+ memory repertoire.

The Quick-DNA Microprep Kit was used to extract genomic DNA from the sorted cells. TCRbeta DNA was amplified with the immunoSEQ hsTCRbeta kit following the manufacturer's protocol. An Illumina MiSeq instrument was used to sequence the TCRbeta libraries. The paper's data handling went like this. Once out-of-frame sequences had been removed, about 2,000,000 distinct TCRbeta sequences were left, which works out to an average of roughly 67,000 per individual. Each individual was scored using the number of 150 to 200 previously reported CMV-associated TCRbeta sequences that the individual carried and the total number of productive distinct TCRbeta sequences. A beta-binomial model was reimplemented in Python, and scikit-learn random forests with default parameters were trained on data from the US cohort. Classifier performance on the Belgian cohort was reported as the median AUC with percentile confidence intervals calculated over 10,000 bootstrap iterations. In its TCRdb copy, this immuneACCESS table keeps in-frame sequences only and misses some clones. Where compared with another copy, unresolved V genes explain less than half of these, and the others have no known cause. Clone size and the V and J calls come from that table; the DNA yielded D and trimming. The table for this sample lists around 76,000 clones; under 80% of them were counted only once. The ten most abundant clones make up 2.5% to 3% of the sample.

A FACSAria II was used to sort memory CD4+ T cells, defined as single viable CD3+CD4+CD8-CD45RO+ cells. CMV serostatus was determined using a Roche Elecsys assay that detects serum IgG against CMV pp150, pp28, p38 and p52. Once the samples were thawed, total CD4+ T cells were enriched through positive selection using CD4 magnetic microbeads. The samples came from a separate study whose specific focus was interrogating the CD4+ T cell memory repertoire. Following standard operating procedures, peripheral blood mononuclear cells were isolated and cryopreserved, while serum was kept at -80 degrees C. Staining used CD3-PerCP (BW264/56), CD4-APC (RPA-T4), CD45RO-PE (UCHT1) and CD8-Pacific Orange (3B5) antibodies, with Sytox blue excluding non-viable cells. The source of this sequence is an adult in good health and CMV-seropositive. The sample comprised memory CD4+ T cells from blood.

The CDR3 loop reads CASSYNYGYTF. The DNA sequence is given as TGTGCCAGCAGTTACAACTATGGCTACACCTTC. Here the chain combines TRBV6-6 and TRBJ1-2; no D gene call is confident. CDR1 MNHNY and CDR2 SVGAGI are derived from the germline V gene (reference sequence). Counted from cysteine to phenylalanine, this CDR3 has 11 amino acids. The read is trimmed to its CDR3 DNA, 33 bases read in frame from base 1. V is clipped by 2 bases and J by 2 bases, and the sequence between their germline boundaries is 0 bases long.